This T cell receptor beta chain was sequenced for a study of blood T cell repertoires in COVID-19. Under the authors' procedure: Cell counts per sample came from amplifying reference gene primers. Profiled with immunoSEQ multiplex PCR; TCRdb holds only in-frame clones, not every one. V and J calls and clone size follow that table, whereas D and trimming were derived from the DNA. The profile shows 200,000 or so clones, 80% to 85% of them singletons. V was pared by 4 bases and J by 7 bases, with 9 bases of the junction left unmatched. Germline values: CDR1 SGHKS, CDR2 YYEKEE (reference sequence). This CDR3 spans 15 amino acids.

The sequence was collected from a man between 40 and 49 years old who had recovered from COVID-19. The chain uses TRBV5-5 and TRBJ1-2, with 11 bases aligning to TRBD1. Sequenced: PBMCs or T cells enriched from blood (not recorded which). In DNA form, the CDR3 reads TGTGCCAGCAGCCCCACCACCGGGACAGGGGGTGGCTACACCTTC. Its translation is CASSPTTGTGGGYTF.